The T cell receptor beta chain described here comes from a study of tissue T cells after allogeneic stem cell transplantation. General study points: The patient cohort was small and clinically heterogeneous, with limited sampling depth. Alloreactivity or antigen specificity of tissue TCRs was not determined; some clones might be host cells. Across patients, clones rarely overlapped, yet motif clusters were shared tissue-specifically.

A note on this clone: Its antigen is undetermined. Genes and germline come from the mouse. The read ends 1 residue shy of where the CDR3 ends; the end is completed using the germline J gene.

The CDR3 runs 14 residues. With V trimmed by 4 bases and J by 2 bases, 2 bases remained unmatched. Germline values: CDR1 LGHNA, CDR2 YNLKQL (reference sequence). The protocol was immunoSEQ multiplex PCR, while the TCRdb copy is restricted to in-frame clones and leaves out a portion. Here the sample spans just over 20,000 clones, 69% being singletons. What was sequenced was blood. This receptor was identified in a female BALB/c mouse in good health. This line is of MHC haplotype H2-d. This rearrangement joins TRBV5 to TRBJ2-5; 8 positions match TRBD2. This CDR3 is CASSPLGAQDTQYF. The sequenced part of the CDR3 DNA is TGTGCCAGCAGCCCACTGGGGGCCCAAGACACCCAGTAC.